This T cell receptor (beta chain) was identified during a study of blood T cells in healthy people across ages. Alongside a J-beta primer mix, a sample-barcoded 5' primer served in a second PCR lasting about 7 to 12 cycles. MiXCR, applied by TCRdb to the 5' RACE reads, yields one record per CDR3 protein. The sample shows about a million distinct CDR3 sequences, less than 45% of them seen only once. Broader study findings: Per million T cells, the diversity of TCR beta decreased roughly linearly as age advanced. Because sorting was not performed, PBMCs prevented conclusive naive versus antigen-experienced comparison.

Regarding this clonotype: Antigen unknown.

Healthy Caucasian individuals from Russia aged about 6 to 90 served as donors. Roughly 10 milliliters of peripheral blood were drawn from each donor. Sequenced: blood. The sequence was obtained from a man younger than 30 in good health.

The CDR3 DNA sequence: TGTGCCAGCAGCTCTCTTACCGGGGACAGCCTACCCGGCAATGAGCAGTTCTTC. Its protein is CASSSLTGDSLPGNEQFF. The chain combines TRBV6-1 with TRBJ2-1, with 7 bases that match TRBD1. The CDR3 runs to 18 residues. CDR1 is MNHNS, CDR2 SASEGT, per germline. With V trimmed by 6 bases and J by 6 bases, 20 bases remained unmatched.